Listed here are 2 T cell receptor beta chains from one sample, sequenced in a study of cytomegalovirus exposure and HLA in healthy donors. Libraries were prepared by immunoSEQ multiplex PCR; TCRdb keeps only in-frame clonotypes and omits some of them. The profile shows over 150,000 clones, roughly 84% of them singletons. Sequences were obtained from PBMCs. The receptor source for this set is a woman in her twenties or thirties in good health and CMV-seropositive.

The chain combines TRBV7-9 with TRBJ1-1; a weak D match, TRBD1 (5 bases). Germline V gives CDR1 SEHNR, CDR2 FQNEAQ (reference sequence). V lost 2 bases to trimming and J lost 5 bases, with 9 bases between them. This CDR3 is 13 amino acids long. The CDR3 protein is CASSLLSGTEAFF. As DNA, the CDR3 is TGTGCCAGCAGCTTATTGTCAGGGACTGAAGCTTTCTTT. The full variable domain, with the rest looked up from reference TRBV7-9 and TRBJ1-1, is DTGVSQNPRHKITKRGQNVTFRCDPISEHNRLYWYRQTLGQGPEFLTYFQNEAQLEKSRLLSDRFSAERPKGSFSTLEIQRTEQGDSAMYLCASSLLSGTEAFFGQGTRLTVV.

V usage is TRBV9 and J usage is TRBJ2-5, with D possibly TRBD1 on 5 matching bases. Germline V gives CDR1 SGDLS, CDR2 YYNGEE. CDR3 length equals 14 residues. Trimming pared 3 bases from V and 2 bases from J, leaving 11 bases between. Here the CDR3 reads CASSAGQYQETQYF. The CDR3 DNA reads TGTGCCAGCAGCGCCGGACAATATCAAGAGACCCAGTACTTC. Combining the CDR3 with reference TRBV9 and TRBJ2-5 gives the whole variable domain DSGVTQTPKHLITATGQRVTLRCSPRSGDLSVYWYQQSLDQGLQFLIQYYNGEERAKGNILERFSAQQFPDLHSELNLSSLELGDSALYFCASSAGQYQETQYFGPGTRLLVL.